Below, 32 T cell receptor beta chains from the same sample are listed, as sequenced in a study of blood T cells in healthy people across ages. Alongside a J-beta primer mix, a sample-barcoded 5' primer served in a second PCR lasting about 6 to 12 cycles. MiXCR, applied by TCRdb to the 5' RACE reads, yields one record per CDR3 protein. The data show approximately 790,000 distinct CDR3 sequences, around 68% seen once. Sequenced: blood. These receptors all stem from a man aged 25 to 45 in good health.

V gene TRBV10-3 combines with J gene TRBJ2-6; weak D call: TRBD2 (6 bases). The germline CDR1 and CDR2 sequences are ENHRY and SYGVKD. Trimming pared 3 bases from V and 0 bases from J, leaving 18 bases between. The CDR3 loop spans 19 amino acids. The CDR3 DNA follows: TGTGCCATCAGTGAAGTGGAGGGATGGGTAGGCTCTGGGGCCAACGTCCTGACTTTC. Protein: CAISEVEGWVGSGANVLTF.

This clonotype was recorded once. This sequence joins TRBV7-9 and TRBJ1-1, with TRBD1 as a possible D gene (6 bases). Germline CDR1 SEHNR, CDR2 FQNEAQ (reference sequence). The V gene lost 4 bases and the J gene lost 1 base, with 19 bases spanning the gap. CDR3 length: 17 amino acids. This CDR3 is CASSSGGGPYPNTEAFF. The CDR3 region has the DNA TGTGCCAGCAGCTCGGGGGGGGGGCCTTACCCGAACACTGAAGCTTTCTTT. Full variable domain (rest looked up from reference TRBV7-9 and TRBJ1-1): DTGVSQNPRHKITKRGQNVTFRCDPISEHNRLYWYRQTLGQGPEFLTYFQNEAQLEKSRLLSDRFSAERPKGSFSTLEIQRTEQGDSAMYLCASSSGGGPYPNTEAFFGQGTRLTVV.

The rearrangement uses TRBV4-3 and TRBJ2-7; D unclear. The length of the CDR3 is 15 residues. The V gene's germline CDR1 is LGHNA and CDR2 YSLEER. Trimming stripped 1 base from V and 0 bases from J, with 10 bases between. CDR3 bases: TGCGCCAGCAGCCAAGCCCAAACGATCTCCTACGAGCAGTACTTC. This sequence encodes CASSQAQTISYEQYF.

The V call is TRBV9, the J call TRBJ2-3; D is possibly TRBD2 (5 bases). Per the germline V gene, CDR1 is SGDLS and CDR2 is YYNGEE. The length of the CDR3 is 14 residues. Deletions cut 0 bases from V and 2 bases from J, with 7 bases between. CDR3 loop: CASSVVGVTDTQYF. The CDR3 coding sequence is TGTGCCAGCAGCGTAGTCGGGGTCACAGATACGCAGTATTTT. Together with reference TRBV9 and TRBJ2-3, the CDR3 gives the full variable domain: DSGVTQTPKHLITATGQRVTLRCSPRSGDLSVYWYQQSLDQGLQFLIQYYNGEERAKGNILERFSAQQFPDLHSELNLSSLELGDSALYFCASSVVGVTDTQYFGPGTRLTVL.

The chain combines TRBV2 with TRBJ1-6; D gene uncertain. Germline values: CDR1 SNHLY, CDR2 FYNNEI. Trimming pared 3 bases from V and 0 bases from J, leaving 6 bases between. The CDR3 is 15 residues long. The CDR3 DNA follows: TGTGCCAGCAGTGACCGGAGCTCCTATAATTCACCCCTCCACTTT. Encoded protein: CASSDRSSYNSPLHF.

The rearrangement links TRBV29-1 to TRBJ2-7, with D possibly TRBD2 on 6 matching bases. This CDR3 is built from 13 residues. CDR1 is SQVTM and CDR2 is ANQGSEA in the germline V gene. Between the trimmed V and J ends, which lost 4 bases and 2 bases, there was a span of 12 bases. Here the CDR3 DNA reads TGCAGCGTTGTTGGCGGGGCAACCTACGAGCAGTACTTC. Encoded protein: CSVVGGATYEQYF.

The chain recombines TRBV4-1 with TRBJ1-1; no clear D. Per the germline V gene, CDR1 is MGHRA and CDR2 is YSYEKL. This CDR3 is built from 14 residues. The V end lost 4 bases, the J end lost 2 bases, and 11 bases lay between the germline ends. CDR3 loop: CASSLEWDNTEAFF. CDR3 nucleotide sequence: TGCGCCAGCAGCCTTGAATGGGATAACACTGAAGCTTTCTTT.

The chain is built from TRBV27 and TRBJ1-1; perhaps TRBD1 as D (5 bases). V gave up 4 bases and J gave up 0 bases, with 15 bases separating them. The germline V gene encodes CDR1 MNHEY and CDR2 SMNVEV (reference sequence). The CDR3 loop spans 16 amino acids. The CDR3 DNA reads as TGTGCCAGCAGTTCCGGGGGTAGAACCATGAACACTGAAGCTTTCTTT. Amino acids: CASSSGGRTMNTEAFF.

The chain recombines TRBV5-1 with TRBJ2-5, with TRBD1 as a possible D gene (6 bases). V was cut by 5 bases and J by 11 bases, with 25 bases left in between. CDR1 SGHRS and CDR2 YFSETQ come from the germline V gene. The CDR3 totals 15 residues. CDR3: CASSPNDRSREEQYF. The CDR3 DNA follows: TGCGCCAGCAGTCCGAATGACAGGTCTCGGGAAGAGCAGTACTTC. Based on the CDR3 plus reference TRBV5-1 and TRBJ2-5, the full variable domain is KAGVTQTPRYLIKTRGQQVTLSCSPISGHRSVSWYQQTPGQGLQFLFEYFSETQRNKGNFPGRFSGRQFSNSRSEMNVSTLELGDSALYLCASSPNDRSREEQYFGPGTRLLVL.

In this sample, this clonotype turned up a few times. This chain uses TRBV25-1 with TRBJ2-5; possibly TRBD1 for D (6 bases). Per germline, CDR1 MGHDK and CDR2 SYGVNS. The CDR3 consists of 13 residues. The V end lost 4 bases, the J end lost 1 base, and 7 bases lay between the germline ends. The chain's CDR3 is CASSVQGQETQYF. The CDR3 nucleotides read TGTGCCAGCAGTGTACAGGGCCAAGAGACCCAGTACTTC. Full variable domain (rest looked up from reference TRBV25-1 and TRBJ2-5): EADIYQTPRYLVIGTGKKITLECSQTMGHDKMYWYQQDPGMELHLIHYSYGVNSTEKGDLSSESTVSRIRTEHFPLTLESARPSHTSQYLCASSVQGQETQYFGPGTRLLVL.

This clonotype is a singleton in its sample. The chain employs TRBV28 and TRBJ2-5; the match to TRBD2 covers 7 bases. This CDR3 is 15 amino acids long. The V gene's germline CDR1 is MDHEN and CDR2 SYDVKM. Trimming cost V 1 base and J 5 bases; bases outside gene matches: 7. Written as DNA, the CDR3 is TGTGCCAGCAGTTTATCGGGGGAGGGGCCGGAGACCCAGTACTTC. Amino acid sequence: CASSLSGEGPETQYF.

This clonotype appeared a few times. CDR3 coding DNA: TGCAGTGCTAGCCCTTCACAGGGCTTGAACACTGAAGCTTTCTTT. Its protein product is CSASPSQGLNTEAFF. The rearrangement joins TRBV20-1 to TRBJ1-1; a possible D gene is TRBD1 (6 bases). The CDR3 has 15 amino acids. In germline, CDR1 is DFQATT, CDR2 SNEGSKA (reference sequence). Trimming left V 3 bases short and J 0 bases short, with 14 bases between.

J is TRBJ2-7 and V is TRBV3-1; D might be TRBD1 (6 bases). This CDR3 comprises 15 residues. Germline lookup yields CDR1 LGHDT and CDR2 YNNKEL (reference sequence). Trimming pared 6 bases from V and 5 bases from J, leaving 20 bases between. The CDR3 sequence is CASSSTRQVSDEQYF. CDR3 DNA sequence: TGTGCCAGCAGTTCCACCCGACAGGTCTCGGACGAGCAGTACTTC.

The V call is TRBV7-8, the J call TRBJ2-7, with D tentatively TRBD2 (6 bases). Germline V CDR1 and CDR2: SGHVS, FQNEAQ. This CDR3 contains 15 residues. The V and J ends lost 5 bases and 0 bases respectively, with 14 bases between them. CDR3 residues: CASSQSGGSSYEQYF. The CDR3 nucleotides read TGTGCCAGCAGCCAAAGTGGAGGGAGCTCCTACGAGCAGTACTTC. The variable domain in full, completed from reference TRBV7-8 and TRBJ2-7, reads GAGVSQSPRYKVAKRGQDVALRCDPISGHVSLFWYQQALGQGPEFLTYFQNEAQLDKSGLPSDRFFAERPEGSVSTLKIQRTQQEDSAVYLCASSQSGGSSYEQYFGPGTRLTVT.

CDR3 nucleotides: TGTGCCAGCAGTTACCCTGGACAGGGGGATCAGCCCCAGCATTTT. Amino acid sequence: CASSYPGQGDQPQHF. The rearrangement uses TRBV6-2 or TRBV6-3 and TRBJ1-5, with 10 nucleotides matching TRBD1. The trim removed 2 bases at V and 5 bases at J, leaving 3 bases unmatched. This CDR3 contains 15 residues. Germline CDR1 MNHEY, CDR2 SVGEGT.

This clonotype has only a few counts. The rearrangement joins TRBV3-1 to TRBJ2-7; either TRBD1 or TRBD2 may fit D (6 bases each). The J call is in doubt because the DNA end fits TRBJ2-5 better. Germline assignment: CDR1 LGHDT and CDR2 YNNKEL (reference sequence). The CDR3 covers 17 residues. The CDR3 loop is CASSQPFGGTRMGTQYF. Written as DNA, the CDR3 is TGTGCCAGCAGCCAACCCTTCGGGGGCACACGGATGGGGACCCAGTACTTC.

This sequence joins TRBV15 and TRBJ2-1; D is ambiguous. Trimming removed 5 bases at V and 6 bases at J, with 8 bases between. Germline V gene lookup returns CDR1 LNHNV and CDR2 YYDKDF (reference sequence). The CDR3 has 12 residues. The CDR3 protein is CATSDPPNEQFF. The CDR3 DNA sequence: TGTGCCACCAGCGATCCCCCCAATGAGCAGTTCTTC.

In DNA, the CDR3 is TGTGCCAGCAGCTTAGGGGGGAGTTTGAGCTATGGCTACACCTTC. This encodes CASSLGGSLSYGYTF. V is TRBV7-9 and J is TRBJ1-2; possibly TRBD1 for D (5 bases). V gave up 1 base and J gave up 4 bases, with 13 bases separating them. This CDR3 has 15 amino acids. Germline CDR1 reads SEHNR; CDR2 reads FQNEAQ (reference sequence). The complete variable domain, with remaining parts taken from reference TRBV7-9 and TRBJ1-2, reads DTGVSQNPRHKITKRGQNVTFRCDPISEHNRLYWYRQTLGQGPEFLTYFQNEAQLEKSRLLSDRFSAERPKGSFSTLEIQRTEQGDSAMYLCASSLGGSLSYGYTFGSGTRLTVV.

J is TRBJ2-4 and V is TRBV6-1; D is unresolved. The end of the DNA fits TRBJ2-7 better, so the J call may be wrong. This CDR3 has 12 residues. Germline CDR1 and CDR2: MNHNS and SASEGT. CDR3 loop: CASGRQTYEQYF. CDR3 nucleotide sequence: TGTGCCAGCGGCAGACAAACCTACGAGCAGTACTTC.

The chain is built from TRBV28 and TRBJ2-1, with D possibly matching TRBD2 (5 bases). The V end was cut by 3 bases, the J end by 2 bases, with 11 bases between. Per the germline V gene, CDR1 is MDHEN and CDR2 is SYDVKM. The CDR3 spans 15 residues. Here the CDR3 reads CASSLSDSPYNEQFF. CDR3 nucleotides: TGTGCCAGCAGTTTGTCGGACTCACCCTACAATGAGCAGTTCTTC.

This chain connects TRBV5-4 to TRBJ2-5, with D maybe TRBD2 (6 bases). Judging by the DNA end, TRBJ2-7 fits better; the J call may be wrong. The CDR3 is 15 amino acids. The germline V gene has CDR1 SGHNT and CDR2 YYREEE (reference sequence). The CDR3 DNA reads TGTGCCAGCAGCTCCGGGAGACTCTTAGGAGACGAGCAGTACTTC. It codes for CASSSGRLLGDEQYF.

V usage is TRBV2 and J usage is TRBJ1-4, with D hard to call. The germline CDR1 and CDR2 sequences are SNHLY and FYNNEI. Trimming took 3 bases from V and 4 from J, leaving 12 bases between them. The CDR3 runs to 15 residues. The CDR3 region is CASSDVSGSNEKLFF. The CDR3 DNA is TGTGCCAGCAGTGATGTTTCAGGAAGTAATGAAAAACTGTTTTTT.

The chain joins TRBV20-1 to TRBJ2-1; the D call may be TRBD1 or TRBD2 (5 bases each). This CDR3 has 15 amino acids. CDR1 is DFQATT and CDR2 is SNEGSKA in the germline V gene (reference sequence). V lost 6 bases and J lost 6, with 21 bases in between. In nucleotides, the CDR3 is TGCAGTGCCGGTACCGGGACGGATTTGATCAATGAGCAGTTCTTC. Amino acids: CSAGTGTDLINEQFF.

This clonotype came up a few times. This chain connects TRBV20-1 to TRBJ2-7, with D tentatively TRBD2 (6 bases). V was trimmed by 4 bases and J by 2 bases, leaving 9 bases between them. The CDR3 totals 12 residues. In germline, CDR1 is DFQATT, CDR2 SNEGSKA (reference sequence). The CDR3 DNA sequence: TGCAGTGCTAAGGCGGGGACCTACGAGCAGTACTTC. Its translation: CSAKAGTYEQYF.

This clonotype occurred a few times. V and J are TRBV6-4 and TRBJ2-3; D unclear. CDR1 is MRHNA and CDR2 is SNTAGT in the germline V gene. With 0 bases removed from V and 0 bases from J, the gap between germline ends came to 7 bases. The CDR3 totals 15 residues. The CDR3 reads CASSDSVGSTDTQYF. Here the CDR3 DNA reads TGTGCCAGCAGTGACTCTGTCGGGAGCACAGATACGCAGTATTTT.

V and J are TRBV25-1 and TRBJ2-5, with 10 bases lining up with TRBD1. The J call may be in error: the DNA end matches TRBJ2-7 better. Germline loops: CDR1 MGHDK, CDR2 SYGVNS. This CDR3 has 15 amino acids. CDR3 sequence: CASSESLTGGDEQYF. As DNA, the CDR3 is TGTGCCAGCAGTGAATCACTGACAGGGGGCGACGAGCAGTACTTC.

This clonotype was seen more than once but under ten times. V gene TRBV12-3 or TRBV12-4 combines with J gene TRBJ1-2; 10 nucleotides agree with TRBD1. The CDR3 loop spans 15 amino acids. J gave up 3 bases and V 5 bases, and 6 bases lay outside the gene matches. CDR3 amino acids: CASSPGTGADYGYTF. The CDR3 DNA reads TGTGCCAGCAGTCCTGGGACAGGGGCGGACTATGGCTACACCTTC.

The V gene is TRBV6-2 or TRBV6-3, the J gene TRBJ2-7; maybe TRBD2 (6 bases). The DNA end favors TRBJ2-5, so the J call may be wrong. Germline loops: CDR1 MNHEY, CDR2 SVGEGT. This CDR3 has 18 residues. CDR3 amino acids: CASSYSIEDWSAGETQYF. In DNA form, the CDR3 reads TGTGCCAGCAGTTACTCGATTGAGGATTGGTCGGCGGGGGAGACCCAGTACTTC.

This clonotype came up a few times. The rearrangement links TRBV18 to TRBJ2-1; D is unclear. Trimming removed 4 bases at V and 8 bases at J, with 6 bases between. This CDR3 spans 11 amino acids. The germline CDR1 and CDR2 sequences are KGHSH and LQKENI. DNA of the CDR3: TGTGCCAGCTCACTTATCGATGAGCAGTTCTTC. It codes for CASSLIDEQFF.

The chain recombines TRBV12-3 or TRBV12-4 with TRBJ2-7; 12 bases align to TRBD1. J lost 10 bases, V lost 5 bases, and 9 bases had no gene match. There are 14 residues in the CDR3. CDR3 bases: TGTGCCAGCAGTCCCCGGGACAGGGGGCTTCTACAGTACTTC. This translates into CASSPRDRGLLQYF.

This sequence joins TRBV4-3 and TRBJ1-2; no reliable D call. CDR1 is LGHNA and CDR2 is YSLEER in the germline V gene. V gave up 0 bases and J gave up 4 bases, with 12 bases separating them. This CDR3 has 15 residues. CDR3 protein: CASSQEGHSSYGYTF. The CDR3 DNA reads as TGCGCCAGCAGCCAAGAAGGTCACTCGAGCTATGGCTACACCTTC.

The chain joins TRBV4-3 to TRBJ1-4; TRBD1 might be the D (5 bases). Deletions cut 0 bases from V and 13 bases from J, with 15 bases between. Germline CDR1 reads LGHNA; CDR2 reads YSLEER. The CDR3 consists of 14 residues. CDR3 amino acids: CASSQDLGLGGLFF. CDR3 in DNA: TGCGCCAGCAGCCAAGATCTGGGGCTGGGGGGACTGTTTTTT.